The rows below give T cell receptor beta chains drawn from one sample of a study of early T cells in non-severe SARS-CoV-2 infection. MiXCR was run by TCRdb on the 5' RACE reads, yielding one entry per CDR3 protein. In the table there are tens of thousands of distinct CDR3 sequences, 8.5% to 10% of which are singletons. The sequenced sample was whole blood. These receptors were collected from an adult who was a healthcare worker with PCR-confirmed SARS-CoV-2 infection or an uninfected control (not recorded which). Each CDR3 is given with its conserved first and last residue. The D gene is left open where the match is weak. Some rows mark clone size as missing; the rest say once, few, many or name a class of expanded clone.

>TRBJ1-3|.|few|TRBV6-6
CASSEGRGNTIYF
TGTGCCAGCAGCGAGGGTCGTGGAAACACCATATATTTT
>TRBJ2-3|.|many|TRBV5-6
CASSLIHSTWDTQYF
TGTGCCAGCAGCTTGATCCACTCGACCTGGGATACGCAGTATTTT
>TRBJ2-1|TRBD1|many|TRBV6-6
CASSYRQGAWNEQFF
TGTGCCAGCAGTTACCGGCAGGGGGCATGGAATGAGCAGTTCTTC
>TRBJ2-7|.|.|TRBV7-7
CASSRGPEGYEQYF
TGTGCTAGCAGCCGGGGACCGGAGGGTTACGAGCAGTACTTC
>TRBJ2-7|.|.|TRBV5-5
CASSLPTYEQYF
TGTGCCAGCAGCTTACCCACCTACGAGCAGTACTTC
>TRBJ2-7|TRBD2|few|TRBV3-1
CASRVAGSDEQYF
TGTGCCAGCAGGGTAGCGGGGAGCGACGAGCAGTACTTC
>TRBJ1-1|.|.|TRBV18
CASSSGKGKAVNTEAFF
TGTGCCAGCTCTTCCGGGAAGGGGAAGGCCGTGAACACTGAAGCTTTCTTT
>TRBJ2-7|.|many|TRBV7-2
CASSLFRGPAYEQYF
TGTGCCAGCAGCTTATTCCGCGGGCCAGCCTACGAGCAGTACTTC
>TRBJ2-7|.|many|TRBV7-2
CASSPDRRYEQYF
TGTGCCAGCAGCCCCGACAGGAGATACGAGCAGTACTTC
>TRBJ2-5|.|.|TRBV28
CASSESRETQYF
TGTGCCAGCAGCGAGAGCAGAGAGACCCAGTACTTC
>TRBJ1-1|.|many|TRBV5-4
CASASPTMNTEAFF
TGTGCCAGCGCTTCCCCGACAATGAACACTGAAGCTTTCTTT
>TRBJ2-4|.|many|TRBV19
CASSIGGSQIAKNIQYF
TGTGCCAGTAGTATAGGGGGCAGCCAAATAGCCAAAAACATTCAGTACTTC
>TRBJ2-1|.|few|TRBV12-3/TRBV12-4
CASSQGKHEQFF
TGTGCCAGCAGTCAGGGTAAGCATGAGCAGTTCTTC
>TRBJ1-1|.|few|TRBV6-5
CASRVTGNTEAFF
TGTGCCAGCAGAGTGACAGGGAACACTGAAGCTTTCTTT
>TRBJ2-1|.|many|TRBV19
CASSMYTTSTGYNEQFF
TGTGCCAGTAGTATGTACACCACTAGTACAGGATACAATGAGCAGTTCTTC
>TRBJ2-1|TRBD2|.|TRBV29-1
CSVGTSNEQFF
TGCAGCGTCGGGACTAGCAACGAGCAGTTCTTC
>TRBJ2-2|.|.|TRBV29-1
CSVPQRTGELFF
TGCAGCGTTCCTCAACGCACCGGGGAGCTGTTTTTT
>TRBJ1-1|.|many|TRBV30
CAWTLRRGIGLNTEAFF
TGTGCCTGGACCCTTCGGCGGGGGATCGGACTGAACACTGAAGCTTTCTTT
>TRBJ2-3|.|.|TRBV9
CASSQQVGTDTQYF
TGTGCCAGCAGCCAGCAGGTGGGCACAGATACGCAGTATTTT
>TRBJ2-1|.|many|TRBV5-4
CASSPGPSSNEQFF
TGTGCCAGCAGCCCGGGACCGTCATCTAATGAGCAGTTCTTC
>TRBJ2-2|.|.|TRBV10-3
CATRGIMFGELFF
TGTGCCACGCGAGGTATTATGTTCGGGGAGCTGTTTTTT
>TRBJ1-2|TRBD1|few|TRBV19
CASRITGTGTSGYTF
TGTGCCAGTAGAATAACCGGGACAGGGACATCCGGCTACACCTTC
>TRBJ2-7|.|.|TRBV21-1
CASSPPFPKAGDGSYEQYF
TGTGCCAGCAGCCCCCCGTTCCCAAAGGCAGGGGATGGCTCCTACGAGCAGTACTTC
>TRBJ2-7|.|few|TRBV3-1
CASSQGLASFF
TGTGCCAGCAGCCAAGGGCTAGCGAGCTTCTTC
>TRBJ2-3|TRBD2|many|TRBV7-9
CASSATTSGTTPDTQYF
TGTGCCAGCAGCGCCACGACTAGCGGAACTACCCCAGATACGCAGTATTTT
>TRBJ2-7|TRBD1|many|TRBV7-9
CASSDPQGVEQYF
TGTGCCAGCAGCGACCCACAGGGGGTAGAGCAGTACTTC
>TRBJ2-3|.|few|TRBV4-2
CASSQDRRSTDTQYF
TGTGCCAGCAGCCAAGATCGGCGCAGCACAGATACGCAGTATTTT
>TRBJ2-3|.|many|TRBV5-5
CASSPYAGTDTQYF
TGTGCCAGCAGCCCGTATGCGGGAACAGATACGCAGTATTTT
>TRBJ2-1|.|.|TRBV7-2
CASSFLRSEQFF
TGTGCCAGCAGCTTTTTAAGAAGTGAGCAGTTCTTC
>TRBJ2-7|.|many|TRBV5-1
CASSHSKLVESYEQYF
TGCGCCAGCAGCCACTCCAAACTAGTCGAATCCTACGAGCAGTACTTC
>TRBJ1-1|.|few|TRBV5-1
CASSLSNEAFF
TGCGCCAGCAGCTTGAGCAATGAAGCTTTCTTT
>TRBJ2-5|TRBD2|.|TRBV10-3
CAISAGGSETQYF
TGTGCCATCAGTGCGGGCGGGAGTGAGACCCAGTACTTC
>TRBJ2-5|TRBD2|.|TRBV6-5
CARRIAGVHRETQYF
TGTGCCAGGCGAATAGCGGGAGTGCATCGGGAGACCCAGTACTTC
>TRBJ1-4|.|many|TRBV6-4
CASSDSKFEAGFGEKLFF
TGTGCCAGCAGTGACTCGAAGTTCGAGGCAGGGTTTGGTGAAAAACTGTTTTTT
>TRBJ2-3|.|many|TRBV20-1
CSARNSMGTDTQYF
TGCAGTGCTAGAAACAGTATGGGCACAGATACGCAGTATTTT
>TRBJ2-7|TRBD2|few|TRBV12-3/TRBV12-4
CASRDSGLAAEQYF
TGTGCCAGCAGGGATTCGGGACTAGCTGCCGAGCAGTACTTC
>TRBJ2-1|TRBD1|few|TRBV27
CASSRGGRNNEQFF
TGTGCCAGCAGCCGAGGGGGCAGAAACAATGAGCAGTTCTTC
>TRBJ1-2|.|.|TRBV20-1
CSASPSGQGLGYGYTF
TGCAGTGCTAGTCCGTCAGGCCAGGGCCTTGGCTATGGCTACACCTTC
>TRBJ1-2|TRBD1|many|TRBV29-1
CSGDTLGQDYGYTF
TGCAGCGGCGACACCCTGGGACAGGACTATGGCTACACCTTC
>TRBJ2-3|TRBD1|.|TRBV5-1
CASSLEIVWDRVGTQYF
TGCGCCAGCAGCTTGGAGATTGTGTGGGACAGGGTTGGCACGCAGTATTTT
>TRBJ2-5|.|few|TRBV20-1
CSPLGPGSGSQYF
TGCAGCCCCCTCGGACCCGGCTCCGGGAGCCAGTACTTC
>TRBJ1-2|.|few|TRBV6-2/TRBV6-3
CASSYVGTTNGYTF
TGTGCCAGCAGTTACGTGGGGACAACGAATGGCTACACCTTC
>TRBJ1-5|.|many|TRBV18
CASSPPLGSSGNQPQHF
TGTGCCAGCTCACCACCATTGGGTAGCTCAGGGAATCAGCCCCAGCATTTT
>TRBJ2-3|.|many|TRBV28
CASSLSGYTQYF
TGTGCCAGCAGTTTATCGGGTTATACGCAGTATTTT
>TRBJ2-1|.|many|TRBV20-1
CSASRERFPTDEQFF
TGCAGTGCGAGTAGGGAGCGGTTCCCGACGGATGAGCAGTTCTTC
>TRBJ2-3|.|many|TRBV7-9
CASSADGPQYF
TGTGCCAGCAGCGCCGACGGACCCCAGTATTTT
>TRBJ1-4|.|.|TRBV5-1
CASSSKDTTNEKLFF
TGCGCCAGCAGCTCTAAGGATACAACTAATGAAAAACTGTTTTTT
>TRBJ2-7|TRBD1|many|TRBV20-1
CSARRQGGISYEQYF
TGCAGTGCTAGAAGACAGGGGGGTATCTCCTACGAGCAGTACTTC
>TRBJ2-7|TRBD2|.|TRBV27
CASSLPSGKGYEQYF
TGTGCCAGCAGTTTACCTAGCGGGAAGGGCTACGAGCAGTACTTC
>TRBJ1-3|.|many|TRBV7-3
CASRLGTGNTIYF
TGTGCCAGCAGATTGGGAACTGGAAACACCATATATTTT
>TRBJ2-3|TRBD2|many|TRBV20-1
CSASGLAGGPFRDTQYF
TGCAGTGCTAGCGGACTAGCGGGAGGGCCGTTTCGGGATACGCAGTATTTT
>TRBJ2-1|.|many|TRBV7-2
CASSFDGITYNEQFF
TGTGCCAGCAGCTTTGACGGAATCACCTACAATGAGCAGTTCTTC
>TRBJ2-1|TRBD2|many|TRBV7-8
CASSWTSGRATEQFF
TGTGCCAGCAGCTGGACTAGCGGGAGGGCCACTGAGCAGTTCTTC
>TRBJ2-7|TRBD1|few|TRBV7-2
CASSLRQGPYEQYF
TGTGCCAGCAGCCTGAGACAGGGTCCCTACGAGCAGTACTTC
>TRBJ2-6|.|.|TRBV2
CASSPLTVGANVLTF
TGTGCCAGCAGCCCACTGACAGTTGGGGCCAACGTCCTGACTTTC
>TRBJ2-7|.|many|TRBV18
CASSPDQTYEQYF
TGTGCCAGCTCACCAGACCAAACCTACGAGCAGTACTTC
>TRBJ2-7|TRBD2|.|TRBV28
CASSPLYGLAGPYEQYF
TGTGCCAGCAGTCCACTCTACGGACTAGCGGGACCCTACGAGCAGTACTTC
>TRBJ2-4|.|.|TRBV18
CASSPTLQENIQYF
TGTGCCAGCTCACCAACTCTTCAAGAAAACATTCAGTACTTC
>TRBJ1-2|.|.|TRBV20-1
CSARGLGYGYTF
TGCAGTGCTAGGGGACTAGGGTATGGCTACACCTTC
>TRBJ1-1|.|few|TRBV7-3
CASSTAMNTEAFF
TGTGCCAGCAGCACTGCTATGAACACTGAAGCTTTCTTT